The present T cell receptor beta chain was sequenced within a study of blood T cell repertoires in COVID-19. Study details: The United States, Italy and Spain were the sources of the acute and convalescent COVID-19 samples. Sample material is recorded as cDNA or gDNA derived from T cells, B-cell-depleted T cells, or PBMCs.

V was clipped by 7 bases and J by 5 bases, with 12 bases between them. Germline V lookup: CDR1 MDHEN, CDR2 SYDVKM. This CDR3 contains 13 residues. Authors' methods: Using reference gene primer amplification, nucleated cell counts were estimated. TCRdb's table, derived via immunoSEQ multiplex PCR, lists solely in-frame clones and lacks some. The V and J calls and the clone size are those of that table, but D and trimming were determined from the DNA. This table has about 46,000 clones, about 90% appearing once. The chain links TRBV28 to TRBJ1-5; the D gene is possibly TRBD1 (5 bases). Sequenced: peripheral blood. This sequence originates from a man aged 45-65 years with acute or convalescent COVID-19. DNA for the CDR3: TGTGCCAGCAAAATGGGGGGGGATCAGCCCCAGCATTTT. As protein: CASKMGGDQPQHF.